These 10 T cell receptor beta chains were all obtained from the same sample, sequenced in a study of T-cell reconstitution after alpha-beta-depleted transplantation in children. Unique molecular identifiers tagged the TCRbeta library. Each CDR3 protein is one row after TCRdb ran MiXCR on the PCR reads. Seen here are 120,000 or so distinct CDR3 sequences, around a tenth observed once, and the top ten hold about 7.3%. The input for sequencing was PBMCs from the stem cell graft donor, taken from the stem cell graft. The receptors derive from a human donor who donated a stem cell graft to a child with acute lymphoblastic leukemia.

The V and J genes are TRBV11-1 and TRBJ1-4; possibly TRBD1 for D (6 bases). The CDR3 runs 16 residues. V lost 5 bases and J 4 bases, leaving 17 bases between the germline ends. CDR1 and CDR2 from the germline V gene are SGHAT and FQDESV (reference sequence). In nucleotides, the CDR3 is TGTGCCAGCAGCGCCCCGACAGGCCCAGATAATGAAAAACTGTTTTTT. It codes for CASSAPTGPDNEKLFF.

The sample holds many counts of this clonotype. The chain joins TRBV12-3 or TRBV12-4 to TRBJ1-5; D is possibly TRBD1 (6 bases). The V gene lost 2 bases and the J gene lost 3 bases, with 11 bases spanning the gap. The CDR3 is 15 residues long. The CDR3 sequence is CASSLLGADNQPQHF. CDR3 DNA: TGTGCCAGCAGTTTACTGGGGGCGGACAATCAGCCCCAGCATTTT.

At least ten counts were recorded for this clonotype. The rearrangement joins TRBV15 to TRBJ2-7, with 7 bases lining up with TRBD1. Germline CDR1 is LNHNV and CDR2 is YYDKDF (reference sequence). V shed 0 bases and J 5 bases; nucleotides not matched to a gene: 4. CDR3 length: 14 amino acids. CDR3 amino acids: CATSRDRGQHEQYF. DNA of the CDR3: TGTGCCACCAGCAGAGATAGGGGACAGCACGAGCAGTACTTC.

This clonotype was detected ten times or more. The CDR3 region has the DNA TGCAGTGCTGGGGTTGAGCCCCAGCATTTT. Translation: CSAGVEPQHF. This chain joins TRBV20-1 and TRBJ1-5; D remains ambiguous. CDR3 length equals 10 residues. CDR1 DFQATT and CDR2 SNEGSKA come from the germline V gene (reference sequence). Trimming took 5 bases from V and 8 from J, leaving 7 bases between them.

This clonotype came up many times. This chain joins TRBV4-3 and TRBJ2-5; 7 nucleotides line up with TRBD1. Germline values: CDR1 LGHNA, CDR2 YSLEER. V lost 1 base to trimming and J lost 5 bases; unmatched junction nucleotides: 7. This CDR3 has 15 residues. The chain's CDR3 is CASSQGSGGRETQYF. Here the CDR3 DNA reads TGCGCCAGCAGCCAAGGGTCAGGGGGAAGGGAGACCCAGTACTTC.

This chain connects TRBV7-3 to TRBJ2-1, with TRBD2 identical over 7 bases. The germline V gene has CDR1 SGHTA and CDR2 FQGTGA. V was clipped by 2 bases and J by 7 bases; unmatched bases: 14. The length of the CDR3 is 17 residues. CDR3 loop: CASSLGPGGPSWNEQFF. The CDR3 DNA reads TGTGCCAGCAGCTTAGGCCCGGGGGGACCTTCGTGGAATGAGCAGTTCTTC.

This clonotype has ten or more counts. The CDR3 DNA is TGCAGTGCTAGTGCCTGGCAGTACGGCCACGAGCAGTACTTC. As protein: CSASAWQYGHEQYF. The rearrangement uses TRBV20-1 and TRBJ2-7; D unresolved. Germline V CDR1 and CDR2: DFQATT, SNEGSKA (reference sequence). The germline V and J ends were trimmed by 3 bases and 5 bases, with 17 bases remaining between them. The CDR3 loop spans 14 amino acids.

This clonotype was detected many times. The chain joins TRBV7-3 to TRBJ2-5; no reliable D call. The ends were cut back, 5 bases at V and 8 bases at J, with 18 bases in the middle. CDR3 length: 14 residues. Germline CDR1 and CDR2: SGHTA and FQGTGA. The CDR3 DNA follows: TGTGCCAGCAGCCCTGGTCTACACAAGAGCACCCAGTACTTC. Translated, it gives CASSPGLHKSTQYF.

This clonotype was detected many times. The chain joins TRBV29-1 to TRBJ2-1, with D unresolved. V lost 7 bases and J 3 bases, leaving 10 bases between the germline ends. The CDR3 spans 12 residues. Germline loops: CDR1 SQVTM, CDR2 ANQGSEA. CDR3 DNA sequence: TGCAGCGGTCACCTAGACTACAATGAGCAGTTCTTC. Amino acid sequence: CSGHLDYNEQFF.

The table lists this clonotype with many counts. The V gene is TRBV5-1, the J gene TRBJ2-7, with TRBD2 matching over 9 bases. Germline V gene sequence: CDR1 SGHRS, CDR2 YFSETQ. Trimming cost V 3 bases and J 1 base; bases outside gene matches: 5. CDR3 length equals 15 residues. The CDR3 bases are TGCGCCAGCAGCTCGGTAGCGGGAGCGTCCTACGAGCAGTACTTC. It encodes CASSSVAGASYEQYF.